Presented here are 30 T cell receptor beta chains from one specimen sequenced in a study of shared clonotypes between healthy human individuals. This table comes from immunoSEQ multiplex PCR, and its TCRdb copy is limited to in-frame clones, with some not included. The table records around 720,000 clones, around 73% of them present only once. Sequencing input: memory CD4+ T cells sorted from blood. The subset here: CD45RA-negative fraction. These receptors came from a woman in her 30s in good health.

J is TRBJ1-1 and V is TRBV7-8; D remains unclear. V was clipped by 2 bases and J by 5 bases, with 3 bases between them. CDR1 SGHVS and CDR2 FQNEAQ come from the germline V gene. This CDR3 is built from 11 residues. CDR3 loop: CASSLRTEAFF. As DNA, the CDR3 is TGTGCCAGCAGCTTAAGGACTGAAGCTTTCTTT.

The chain links TRBV5-1 to TRBJ1-5; D is undetermined. This CDR3 region has 15 residues. The V and J ends lost 4 bases and 7 bases respectively, with 18 bases between them. Germline CDR1 is SGHRS and CDR2 is YFSETQ. The CDR3 is CASSPYDMGQQPQHF. The CDR3 DNA is TGCGCCAGCAGCCCCTACGACATGGGCCAGCAGCCCCAGCATTTT. The full variable domain, in which reference TRBV5-1 and TRBJ1-5 provide the parts outside the CDR3, is KAGVTQTPRYLIKTRGQQVTLSCSPISGHRSVSWYQQTPGQGLQFLFEYFSETQRNKGNFPGRFSGRQFSNSRSEMNVSTLELGDSALYLCASSPYDMGQQPQHFGDGTRLSIL.

This clone appeared a single time. The chain has TRBV30 and TRBJ2-2; D ambiguous. The CDR3 totals 12 residues. Germline lookup yields CDR1 GTSNPN and CDR2 SVGIG (reference sequence). Between the trimmed V and J ends, which lost 7 bases and 2 bases, there was a span of 8 bases. As DNA, the CDR3 is TGTGCCTTAAAAAGAAACACCGGGGAGCTGTTTTTT. It is translated as CALKRNTGELFF.

This rearrangement joins TRBV30 to TRBJ2-1; 7 bases fit TRBD2. CDR1 GTSNPN and CDR2 SVGIG come from the germline V gene (reference sequence). CDR3 length: 14 residues. The V gene end was trimmed by 0 bases and the J gene end by 9 bases; junction bases not matched to a gene: 8. The CDR3 here is CAWSVGLGEGEQFF. DNA of the CDR3: TGTGCCTGGAGTGTGGGCCTAGGGGAGGGTGAGCAGTTCTTC.

The chain uses TRBV7-3 and TRBJ1-1; perhaps TRBD1 as D (5 bases). This CDR3 has 13 amino acids. Germline V lookup: CDR1 SGHTA, CDR2 FQGTGA. V lost 1 base, J lost 3 bases, and 6 bases lay in between. The CDR3 protein is CASSLKGDTEAFF. Written as DNA, the CDR3 is TGTGCCAGCAGCTTAAAAGGGGACACTGAAGCTTTCTTT.

The rearrangement uses TRBV9 and TRBJ1-6; D gene ambiguous. Germline V lookup: CDR1 SGDLS, CDR2 YYNGEE. Trimming removed 0 bases from V and 7 bases from J, with 5 bases in between. This CDR3 is 13 amino acids long. Here the CDR3 reads CASSVETNSPLHF. CDR3 sequence (DNA): TGTGCCAGCAGCGTAGAGACGAATTCACCCCTCCACTTT.

Only one count was recorded for this clone. The gene calls are TRBV11-2 and TRBJ2-5; 13 bases agree with TRBD2. CDR1 is SGHAT and CDR2 is FQNNGV in the germline V gene. The CDR3 spans 14 residues. V lost 7 bases and J lost 4; bases outside the gene matches: 3. CDR3 protein: CASTTSGRGETQYF. The CDR3 nucleotides are TGTGCCAGCACCACTAGCGGGAGGGGAGAGACCCAGTACTTC.

The chain uses TRBV28 and TRBJ1-2; TRBD1 agrees at 7 bases. With 6 bases clipped from V and 8 bases from J, the junction kept 9 bases outside the gene matches. Germline V lookup: CDR1 MDHEN, CDR2 SYDVKM. The CDR3 is 13 amino acids. CDR3 in DNA: TGTGCCAGCAGCCCAGACAGGGTAAGCGGCTACACCTTC. As protein: CASSPDRVSGYTF.

The rearrangement uses TRBV5-6 and TRBJ2-3, with D perhaps matching TRBD1 (6 bases). Germline V gene sequence: CDR1 SGHDT, CDR2 YYEEEE. V dropped 8 bases and J dropped 0 bases, with 13 bases sitting between them. The CDR3 is made up of 14 amino acids. The chain's CDR3 is CASIQGTSTDTQYF. CDR3 in DNA: TGTGCCAGTATACAGGGCACGAGCACAGATACGCAGTATTTT.

A few counts support this clone. V usage is TRBV2 and J usage is TRBJ1-2, with D possibly matching TRBD1 (6 bases). Germline CDR1 is SNHLY and CDR2 is FYNNEI. Trimming left V 5 bases short and J 3 bases short, with 10 bases between. The CDR3 length is 13 residues. This CDR3 reads CASSYREDYGYTF. CDR3 bases: TGTGCCAGCAGTTACAGGGAAGACTATGGCTACACCTTC.

V gene TRBV30 combines with J gene TRBJ2-2; D gene uncertain. The CDR3 has 9 amino acids. From germline, CDR1 is GTSNPN and CDR2 SVGIG (reference sequence). Deletions cut 7 bases from V and 3 bases from J, with 0 bases between. The CDR3 reads CAYTGELFF. The DNA for the CDR3 is TGTGCCTACACCGGGGAGCTGTTTTTT. Full variable domain (outside the CDR3, taken from reference TRBV30 and TRBJ2-2): SQTIHQWPATLVQPVGSPLSLECTVEGTSNPNLYWYRQAAGRGLQLLFYSVGIGQISSEVPQNLSASRPQDRQFILSSKKLLLSDSGFYLCAYTGELFFGEGSRLTVL.

The chain has TRBV27 and TRBJ2-7, with TRBD2 as a possible D gene (5 bases). The CDR3 is made up of 13 amino acids. V lost 4 bases to trimming and J lost 5 bases, with 12 bases between them. Looked up from germline, CDR1 is MNHEY and CDR2 is SMNVEV (reference sequence). Here the CDR3 reads CASSSPASHEQYF. The CDR3 DNA follows: TGTGCCAGCAGTTCCCCCGCTAGCCACGAGCAGTACTTC.

This clone was counted ten times or more. The chain uses TRBV11-2 and TRBJ1-2; no reliable D call. The CDR3 is made up of 14 amino acids. In germline, CDR1 is SGHAT, CDR2 FQNNGV. V lost 3 bases to trimming and J lost 3 bases, with 11 bases between them. The CDR3 here is CASSLGMVDYGYTF. The DNA of the CDR3 is TGTGCCAGCAGCTTGGGTATGGTAGACTATGGCTACACCTTC. Full variable domain (remainder filled in from reference TRBV11-2 and TRBJ1-2): EAGVAQSPRYKIIEKRQSVAFWCNPISGHATLYWYQQILGQGPKLLIQFQNNGVVDDSQLPKDRFSAERLKGVDSTLKIQPAKLEDSAVYLCASSLGMVDYGYTFGSGTRLTVV.

The chain recombines TRBV6-6 with TRBJ2-5; D gene ambiguous. The J call may be mistaken, given a closer DNA end match to TRBJ2-7. Looked up from germline, CDR1 is MNHNY and CDR2 is SVGAGI (reference sequence). The CDR3 runs 13 residues. The CDR3: CASSYSARYEQYF. The CDR3 coding sequence is TGTGCCAGCAGTTACTCGGCACGGTACGAGCAGTACTTC.

J is TRBJ2-2 and V is TRBV19; no firm D call. The V gene lost 4 bases and the J gene lost 2 bases, with 8 bases spanning the gap. Germline V gene lookup returns CDR1 LNHDA and CDR2 SQIVND (reference sequence). The length of the CDR3 is 14 residues. The CDR3 coding sequence is TGTGCCAGTAGTAATCTACACAACACCGGGGAGCTGTTTTTT. Translation: CASSNLHNTGELFF.

The count of this clone is one. This chain links TRBV10-1 with TRBJ2-5; 8 bases align to TRBD1. From germline, CDR1 is WNHNN and CDR2 SYGVQD (reference sequence). The J segment lost 11 bases and the V segment lost 5 bases, leaving 13 bases of the junction unmatched. The CDR3 extends over 14 amino acids. In DNA form, the CDR3 reads TGCGCCAGCAGTTCGGGACAGGACCCTCTTGAGCAGTACTTC. Its translation is CASSSGQDPLEQYF.

This chain joins TRBV11-2 and TRBJ2-7, with 7 bases matching TRBD2. There are 16 residues in the CDR3. The junction had 6 bases not matched to a gene; V was cut back by 1 base and J by 0 bases. Germline CDR1 is SGHAT and CDR2 is FQNNGV. In DNA form, the CDR3 reads TGTGCCAGCAGCTTAGCGTCTAGCGGTAGCTCCTACGAGCAGTACTTC. Translated, it gives CASSLASSGSSYEQYF.

J is TRBJ1-4 and V is TRBV28; 7 bases are a match to TRBD1. Germline-derived CDR1 and CDR2 are MDHEN and SYDVKM. CDR3 length: 17 amino acids. V shed 5 bases and J 3 bases; nucleotides not matched to a gene: 12. The CDR3 region is CASSPPGPGTANEKLFF. The CDR3 DNA sequence: TGTGCCAGCAGTCCCCCTGGTCCCGGGACAGCTAATGAAAAACTGTTTTTT.

The J gene is TRBJ1-2, the V gene TRBV2, with D unclear. Germline V gene data show CDR1 as SNHLY and CDR2 as FYNNEI. V gave up 6 bases and J gave up 0 bases, with 14 bases separating them. The CDR3 is 15 amino acids. The CDR3 bases are TGTGCCAGCAGAGATGGACGTGGGTCTAACTATGGCTACACCTTC. This sequence encodes CASRDGRGSNYGYTF.

The rearrangement uses TRBV27 and TRBJ2-5; possible D gene TRBD2, 5 bases. This CDR3 has 13 residues. Germline V gives CDR1 MNHEY, CDR2 SMNVEV (reference sequence). With 3 bases removed from V and 5 bases from J, the gap between germline ends came to 10 bases. The CDR3, as DNA: TGTGCCAGCAGTTTTCGGGGTTGGGAGACCCAGTACTTC. Encoded protein: CASSFRGWETQYF.

The chain joins TRBV5-1 to TRBJ1-1; possible D gene TRBD1, 5 bases. Germline V gene sequence: CDR1 SGHRS, CDR2 YFSETQ. Between the trimmed V and J ends, which lost 2 bases and 3 bases, there was a span of 11 bases. The CDR3 is 14 amino acids. The CDR3 protein is CASSFGGEDTEAFF. DNA of the CDR3: TGCGCCAGCAGCTTCGGGGGGGAGGACACTGAAGCTTTCTTT. Full variable domain (remainder filled in from reference TRBV5-1 and TRBJ1-1): KAGVTQTPRYLIKTRGQQVTLSCSPISGHRSVSWYQQTPGQGLQFLFEYFSETQRNKGNFPGRFSGRQFSNSRSEMNVSTLELGDSALYLCASSFGGEDTEAFFGQGTRLTVV.

The V call is TRBV7-9, the J call TRBJ2-7, with D unresolved. Germline assignment: CDR1 SEHNR and CDR2 FQNEAQ (reference sequence). The CDR3 covers 14 residues. Trimming took off 3 bases at V and 7 bases at J, with 16 bases between the two ends. The CDR3 protein is CASSFETGFGEQYF. CDR3 DNA sequence: TGTGCCAGCAGCTTCGAGACGGGTTTTGGGGAGCAGTACTTC.

The chain joins TRBV6-1 to TRBJ2-3; 10 nucleotides match TRBD1. CDR3 length: 15 amino acids. The junction had 5 bases not matched to a gene; V was cut back by 6 bases and J by 2 bases. Germline values: CDR1 MNHNS, CDR2 SASEGT. CDR3 residues: CASRPDRGSTDTQYF. DNA for the CDR3: TGTGCCAGCAGACCGGACAGGGGGTCCACAGATACGCAGTATTTT.

About this clone: The same CDR3 arises from other DNA sequences in this sample as well. The chain carries TRBV28 and TRBJ1-5; D is undetermined. The CDR3 extends over 13 amino acids. V was pared by 6 bases and J by 5 bases, with 11 bases between. Per the germline V gene, CDR1 is MDHEN and CDR2 is SYDVKM. The CDR3 loop reads CASSPAGDQPQHF. The CDR3 nucleotides are TGTGCCAGCAGCCCCGCCGGAGATCAGCCCCAGCATTTT.

The genes are TRBV2 and TRBJ1-1; a possible D gene is TRBD1 (6 bases). Germline V gives CDR1 SNHLY, CDR2 FYNNEI. V lost 5 bases, J lost 3 bases, and 19 bases lay in between. The CDR3 runs 16 residues. In DNA, the CDR3 is TGTGCCAGCAGTCTACGGGGACAAATGACGGACACTGAAGCTTTCTTT. It codes for CASSLRGQMTDTEAFF. The full variable domain, its missing parts supplied by reference TRBV2 and TRBJ1-1, is EPEVTQTPSHQVTQMGQEVILRCVPISNHLYFYWYRQILGQKVEFLVSFYNNEISEKSEIFDDQFSVERPDGSNFTLKIRSTKLEDSAMYFCASSLRGQMTDTEAFFGQGTRLTVV.

The table lists this clone with a few counts. The CDR3 spells CASRNREGGYGYTF. In nucleotides, the CDR3 is TGTGCCAGCAGAAATAGAGAGGGGGGCTATGGCTACACCTTC. The rearrangement links TRBV6-5 to TRBJ1-2; weak D call: TRBD1 (6 bases). Trimming took off 6 bases at V and 4 bases at J, with 15 bases between the two ends. Per germline, CDR1 MNHEY and CDR2 SVGAGI. The CDR3 runs to 14 residues.

The chain employs TRBV19 and TRBJ2-3, with no clear D. This CDR3 has 13 amino acids. Germline values: CDR1 LNHDA, CDR2 SQIVND (reference sequence). Trimming took 8 bases from V and 4 from J, leaving 13 bases between them. This CDR3 is CASSQGLADTQYF. The CDR3 DNA is TGTGCCAGTTCCCAAGGGCTTGCAGATACGCAGTATTTT.

This clone has a single count. The V gene is TRBV27, the J gene TRBJ1-4; unclear D gene. This CDR3 comprises 13 residues. Trimming removed 5 bases at V and 10 bases at J, with 14 bases between. From germline, CDR1 is MNHEY and CDR2 SMNVEV (reference sequence). The CDR3 DNA sequence: TGTGCCAGCAGTCCCACCGACTTAGCAAAACTGTTTTTT. Encoded protein: CASSPTDLAKLFF.

In its sample, this clone was seen once. The gene calls are TRBV27 and TRBJ2-1, with TRBD2 matching 8 bases. Germline CDR1 is MNHEY and CDR2 is SMNVEV (reference sequence). The CDR3 runs to 15 residues. Trimming at V came to 7 bases and at J to 0 bases, leaving 5 bases not matched to a gene. The CDR3 loop reads CASIPGGRSYNEQFF. The CDR3 nucleotides are TGTGCCAGCATACCGGGGGGGCGCTCCTACAATGAGCAGTTCTTC.

The chain combines TRBV28 with TRBJ2-5; possible D gene TRBD2, 5 bases. CDR1 is MDHEN, CDR2 SYDVKM, per germline. There are 14 residues in the CDR3. The V end lost 7 bases, the J end lost 5 bases, and 17 bases lay between the germline ends. CDR3 protein: CASIGSSIVETQYF. The CDR3, as DNA: TGTGCCAGCATAGGTTCTAGCATCGTGGAGACCCAGTACTTC.